Listed below are T cell receptor beta chains from one sample, sequenced in a study of response to subunit inactivated influenza vaccine. TCRdb re-called the RT-PCR reads through MiXCR, storing one row per CDR3 protein. Of about 190,000 distinct CDR3 sequences in the sample, roughly 14% were seen once. The sample consisted of CD8+ T cells sorted from PBMCs, taken 5 days after vaccination. These receptors originate from a man aged 45-60 years who received an inactivated influenza vaccine. Each CDR3 is given with its conserved first and last residue. The D gene is left open where the match is weak. A clone size is listed for some rows: how often the clone was seen (once, few, many), or a class if it is expanded.

j_call v_call clone_size d_call cdr3_length cdr3_aa cdr3_nt
TRBJ2-3 TRBV5-1 few NA 17 CASSLMDRSSHGDTQYF TGCGCCAGCAGCTTAATGGACCGATCATCACACGGTGATACGCAGTATTTT
TRBJ2-7 TRBV20-1 NA TRBD1 15 CSARGDRAPSYEQYF TGCAGTGCTAGAGGTGACAGGGCCCCCTCCTACGAGCAGTACTTC
TRBJ2-4 TRBV20-1 few NA 14 CSAEKDGVKNIQYF TGCAGTGCTGAGAAGGACGGGGTCAAAAACATTCAGTACTTC
TRBJ1-2 TRBV6-5 NA NA 14 CASSYSAFNYGYTF TGTGCCAGCAGTTACTCGGCCTTTAACTATGGCTACACCTTC
TRBJ2-1 TRBV7-2 few NA 11 CASVEYNEQFF TGTGCCAGCGTAGAGTACAATGAGCAGTTCTTC
TRBJ2-5 TRBV7-9 NA NA 12 CAYRDTQETQYF TGTGCCTACAGAGACACCCAAGAGACCCAGTACTTC
TRBJ2-3 TRBV29-1 NA NA 13 CSVVGGRTDTQYF TGCAGCGTTGTTGGAGGGAGGACAGATACGCAGTATTTT
TRBJ2-7 TRBV2 many TRBD1 15 CASSLGQAGIYEQYF TGTGCCAGCAGCCTAGGACAGGCCGGAATCTACGAGCAGTACTTC
TRBJ2-1 TRBV7-9 NA NA 13 CASSSQSYNEQFF TGTGCCAGCAGCTCGCAATCCTACAATGAGCAGTTCTTC
TRBJ2-1 TRBV9 NA NA 15 CASSSHGVGYNEQFF TGTGCCAGCAGCTCCCATGGGGTGGGGTACAATGAGCAGTTCTTC
TRBJ2-7 TRBV28 NA TRBD2 19 CASSPRSGGMLAFSYEQYF TGTGCCAGCAGCCCCAGGTCGGGGGGGATGCTAGCGTTCTCCTACGAGCAGTACTTC
TRBJ2-3 TRBV12-3/TRBV12-4 few TRBD2 15 CASRTSTGGGGTQYF TGTGCCAGCAGAACCTCTACGGGGGGGGGCGGTACGCAGTATTTT
TRBJ1-1 TRBV28 few TRBD1 17 CASSLWPGQGINTEAFF TGTGCCAGCAGTTTATGGCCGGGACAGGGGATAAACACTGAAGCTTTCTTT
TRBJ2-3 TRBV4-1 few NA 15 CASSQESKIPDTQYF TGCGCCAGCAGCCAAGAAAGCAAGATCCCAGATACGCAGTATTTT
TRBJ2-7 TRBV5-6 few NA 12 CASSAQGPQVYF TGTGCCAGCAGCGCCCAGGGGCCCCAGGTGTACTTC
TRBJ1-1 TRBV5-1 NA NA 13 CASSLVQGGVSFF TGCGCCAGCAGCTTGGTACAGGGTGGGGTGTCTTTCTTT
TRBJ2-5 TRBV5-6 NA TRBD1 13 CTSSSTGETTQYF TGTACCAGCAGCTCGACAGGGGAGACGACCCAGTACTTC
TRBJ2-3 TRBV3-1 few NA 14 CASSQDGPTDTQYF TGTGCCAGCAGCCAAGATGGCCCCACAGATACGCAGTATTTT
TRBJ1-1 TRBV6-5 few TRBD1 18 CASSYSNPRGGTNTEAFF TGTGCCAGCAGTTACTCGAACCCCAGGGGGGGAACTAACACTGAAGCTTTCTTT
TRBJ2-5 TRBV14 NA NA 15 CASSQGYSPRSTQYF TGTGCCAGCAGCCAAGGATATAGTCCAAGATCGACCCAGTACTTC
TRBJ2-7 TRBV7-2 NA TRBD2 14 CASSYASGSYEQYF TGTGCCAGCAGCTATGCTAGCGGGAGCTACGAGCAGTACTTC
TRBJ1-2 TRBV25-1 NA TRBD1 13 CASETGQNYGYTF TGTGCCAGCGAAACGGGACAGAACTATGGCTACACCTTC
TRBJ2-5 TRBV19 NA NA 14 CASSIFHSGETQYF TGTGCCAGTAGTATATTCCACTCGGGAGAGACCCAGTACTTC
TRBJ2-6 TRBV2 NA NA 17 CASSERGAHSGANVLTF TGTGCCAGCAGTGAGAGAGGTGCTCACTCTGGGGCCAACGTCCTGACTTTC
TRBJ1-4 TRBV11-2 NA NA 14 CASSLVRNYEKLFF TGTGCCAGCAGCTTAGTCCGCAATTATGAAAAACTGTTTTTT
TRBJ1-1 TRBV6-1 few NA 15 CASSEAKGVNTEAFF TGTGCCAGCAGTGAAGCTAAGGGCGTGAACACTGAAGCTTTCTTT
TRBJ2-3 TRBV7-9 many TRBD2 15 CASSSTSGGTDTQYF TGTGCCAGCAGCTCGACTAGCGGGGGCACAGATACGCAGTATTTT
TRBJ1-1 TRBV15 once NA 12 CATGDLNTEAFF TGTGCCACCGGGGACTTGAACACTGAAGCTTTCTTT
TRBJ2-1 TRBV10-3 NA TRBD2 16 CAISDPVTSAKAEQFF TGTGCCATCAGTGACCCCGTGACTAGCGCCAAGGCTGAGCAGTTCTTC
TRBJ2-7 TRBV29-1 NA NA 16 CSVEDGLSPESYEQYF TGCAGCGTTGAAGATGGTCTATCGCCGGAGTCCTACGAGCAGTACTTC
TRBJ2-1 TRBV9 many TRBD1 14 CASSGQVTYNEQFF TGTGCCAGCAGTGGACAGGTCACCTACAATGAGCAGTTCTTC
TRBJ2-1 TRBV30 NA NA 10 CAWSQREQFF TGTGCCTGGAGCCAGCGTGAGCAGTTCTTC
TRBJ2-7 TRBV6-5 NA NA 14 CASSLGGHQYEQYF TGTGCCAGCAGTTTGGGGGGACACCAATACGAGCAGTACTTC
TRBJ2-7 TRBV10-2 few TRBD2 13 CASTTSGYYEQYF TGCGCCAGCACGACTAGCGGATATTACGAGCAGTACTTC
TRBJ1-1 TRBV4-3 few NA 14 CASSQWGTNTEAFF TGCGCCAGCAGCCAATGGGGAACGAACACTGAAGCTTTCTTT
TRBJ2-7 TRBV20-1 few NA 14 CSARGGTGDYEQYF TGCAGTGCTAGGGGAGGGACAGGAGACTACGAGCAGTACTTC
TRBJ2-4 TRBV12-3/TRBV12-4 few TRBD1 13 CASSLGGQGAGYF TGTGCCAGCAGTTTAGGGGGACAGGGGGCGGGGTACTTC
TRBJ2-1 TRBV7-6 NA TRBD2 14 CASSQLAGGDEQFF TGTGCCAGCAGCCAACTAGCGGGAGGGGATGAGCAGTTCTTC
TRBJ2-7 TRBV7-9 NA NA 13 CASSPGPYSEQYF TGTGCCAGCAGCCCCGGTCCTTATAGCGAGCAGTACTTC
TRBJ2-3 TRBV27 few TRBD2 18 CASSTRTSGGAWPDTQYF TGTGCCAGCAGTACTAGGACTAGCGGGGGGGCCTGGCCAGATACGCAGTATTTT